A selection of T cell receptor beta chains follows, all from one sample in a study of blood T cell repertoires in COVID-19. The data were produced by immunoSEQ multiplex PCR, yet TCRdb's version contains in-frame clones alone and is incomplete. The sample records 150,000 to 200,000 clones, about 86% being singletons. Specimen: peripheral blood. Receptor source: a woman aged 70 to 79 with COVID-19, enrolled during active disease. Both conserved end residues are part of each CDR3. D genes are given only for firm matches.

CDR3aa: CASSLAGRFPSGSTDTQYF
d_gene: TRBD2
v_gene: TRBV5-4
j_gene: TRBJ2-3

CDR3aa: CASSLGRGQETQYF
d_gene: TRBD1
v_gene: TRBV5-1
j_gene: TRBJ2-5

CDR3aa: CASSSKTPGLAGGGTDTQYF
d_gene: TRBD2
v_gene: TRBV5-1
j_gene: TRBJ2-3

CDR3aa: CASSKTSGFGTGELFF
d_gene: TRBD2
v_gene: TRBV28
j_gene: TRBJ2-2

CDR3aa: CASSLQGSHNEQFF
d_gene: TRBD1
v_gene: TRBV18
j_gene: TRBJ2-1

CDR3aa: CASRDGQDTDTQYF
d_gene: TRBD1
v_gene: TRBV5-1
j_gene: TRBJ2-3

CDR3aa: CASSPGLAADTQYF
d_gene: TRBD2
v_gene: TRBV3-1/TRBV3-2
j_gene: TRBJ2-3

CDR3aa: CASSADLGRSYEQYF
d_gene: .
v_gene: TRBV13
j_gene: TRBJ2-7

CDR3aa: CASSSTQNQPQHF
d_gene: .
v_gene: TRBV27
j_gene: TRBJ1-5

CDR3aa: CASTGQSNQPQHF
d_gene: .
v_gene: TRBV6-6
j_gene: TRBJ1-5

CDR3aa: CASSQSRAGEGYTF
d_gene: .
v_gene: TRBV14
j_gene: TRBJ1-2

CDR3aa: CASKSPGQGIGELFF
d_gene: TRBD1
v_gene: TRBV19
j_gene: TRBJ2-2

CDR3aa: CASSPTREDEQYF
d_gene: .
v_gene: TRBV12-3/TRBV12-4
j_gene: TRBJ2-7

CDR3aa: CASSFGQGAGTEAFF
d_gene: TRBD1
v_gene: TRBV5-1
j_gene: TRBJ1-1

CDR3aa: CASSQGTGLANYGYTF
d_gene: TRBD1
v_gene: TRBV11-3
j_gene: TRBJ1-2